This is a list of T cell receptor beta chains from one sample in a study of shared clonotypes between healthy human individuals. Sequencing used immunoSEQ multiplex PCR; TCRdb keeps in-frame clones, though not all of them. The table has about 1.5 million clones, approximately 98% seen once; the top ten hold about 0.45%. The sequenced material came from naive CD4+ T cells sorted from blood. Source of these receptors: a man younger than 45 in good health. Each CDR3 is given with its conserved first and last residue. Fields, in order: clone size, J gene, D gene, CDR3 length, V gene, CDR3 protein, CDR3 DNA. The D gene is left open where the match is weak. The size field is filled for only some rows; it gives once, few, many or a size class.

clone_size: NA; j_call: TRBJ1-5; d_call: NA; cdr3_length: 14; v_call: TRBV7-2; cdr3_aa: CASSPGTVNQPQHF; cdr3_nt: TGTGCCAGCAGCCCAGGGACGGTAAATCAGCCCCAGCATTTT
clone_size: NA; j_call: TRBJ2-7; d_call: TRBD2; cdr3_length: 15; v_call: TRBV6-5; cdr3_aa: CASSTGTSGRNEQYF; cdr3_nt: TGTGCCAGCAGTACCGGGACTAGCGGGAGAAACGAGCAGTACTTC
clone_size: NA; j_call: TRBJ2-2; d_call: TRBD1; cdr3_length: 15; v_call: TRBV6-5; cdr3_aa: CASRVGQGYSGELFF; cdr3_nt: TGTGCCAGCAGGGTAGGACAGGGTTACTCCGGGGAGCTGTTTTTT
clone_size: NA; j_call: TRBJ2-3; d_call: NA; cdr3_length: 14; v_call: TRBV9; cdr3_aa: CASSEASHTDTQYF; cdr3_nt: TGTGCCAGCAGCGAGGCATCCCACACAGATACGCAGTATTTT
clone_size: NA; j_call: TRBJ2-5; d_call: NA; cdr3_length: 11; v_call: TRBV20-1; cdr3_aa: CSARPGETQYF; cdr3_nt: TGCAGTGCTAGACCTGGGGAGACCCAGTACTTC
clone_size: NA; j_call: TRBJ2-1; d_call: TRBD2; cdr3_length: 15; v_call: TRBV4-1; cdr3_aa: CASSQDGLAGAEQFF; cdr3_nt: TGCGCCAGCAGCCAAGATGGTCTAGCGGGAGCCGAGCAGTTCTTC
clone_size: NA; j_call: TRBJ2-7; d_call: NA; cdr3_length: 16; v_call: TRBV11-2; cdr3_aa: CASSARGVTVDYEQYF; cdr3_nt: TGTGCCAGCAGCGCCCGTGGGGTTACGGTAGATTACGAGCAGTACTTC
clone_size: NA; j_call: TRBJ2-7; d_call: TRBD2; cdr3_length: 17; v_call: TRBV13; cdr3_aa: CASSLGARGGSSYEQYF; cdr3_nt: TGTGCCAGCAGCTTAGGAGCTCGCGGGGGGTCCTCCTACGAGCAGTACTTC
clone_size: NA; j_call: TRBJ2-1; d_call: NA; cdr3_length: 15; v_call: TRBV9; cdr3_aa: CASSVGGIGDNEQFF; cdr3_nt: TGTGCCAGCAGCGTAGGTGGGATAGGGGACAATGAGCAGTTCTTC
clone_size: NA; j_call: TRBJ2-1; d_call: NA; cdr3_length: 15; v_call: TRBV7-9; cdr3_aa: CASSPAGSSYNEQFF; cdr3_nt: TGTGCCAGCAGCCCTGCGGGGAGCTCCTACAATGAGCAGTTCTTC
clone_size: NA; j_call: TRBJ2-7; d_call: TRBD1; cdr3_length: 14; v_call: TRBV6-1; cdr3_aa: CASSERTGDYEQYF; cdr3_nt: TGTGCCAGCAGTGAGCGGACAGGGGATTACGAGCAGTACTTC
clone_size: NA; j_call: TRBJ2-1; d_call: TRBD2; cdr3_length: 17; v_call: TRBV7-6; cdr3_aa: CASSLVPGGRPYSEQFF; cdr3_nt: TGTGCCAGCAGCTTAGTCCCAGGCGGGAGGCCTTACAGTGAGCAGTTCTTC
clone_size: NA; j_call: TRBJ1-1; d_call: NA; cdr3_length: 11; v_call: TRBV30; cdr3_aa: CAWSFRTEAFF; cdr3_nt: TGTGCCTGGAGTTTCAGAACTGAAGCTTTCTTT
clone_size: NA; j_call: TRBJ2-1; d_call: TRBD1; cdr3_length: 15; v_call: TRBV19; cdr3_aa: CASSRGQGIYNEQFF; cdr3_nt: TGTGCCAGTAGTCGAGGACAGGGTATCTACAATGAGCAGTTCTTC
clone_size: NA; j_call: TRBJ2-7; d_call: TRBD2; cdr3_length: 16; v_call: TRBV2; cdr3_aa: CASRVHGSSGSNEQYF; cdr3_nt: TGTGCCAGCAGGGTCCACGGTTCTAGCGGGAGTAACGAGCAGTACTTC
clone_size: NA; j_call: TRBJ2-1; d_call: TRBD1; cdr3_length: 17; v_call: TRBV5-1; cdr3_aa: CASSLVQGAIYYNEQFF; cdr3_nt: TGCGCCAGCAGCTTGGTGCAGGGGGCTATCTACTACAATGAGCAGTTCTTC
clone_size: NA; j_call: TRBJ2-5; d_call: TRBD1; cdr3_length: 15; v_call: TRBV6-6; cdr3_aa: CASSYWGQGSETQYF; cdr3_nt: TGTGCCAGCAGTTACTGGGGACAGGGGTCGGAGACCCAGTACTTC
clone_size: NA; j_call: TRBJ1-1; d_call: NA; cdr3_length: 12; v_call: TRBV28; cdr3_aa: CASSLRDTGAFF; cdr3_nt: TGTGCCAGCAGTTTACGAGACACGGGGGCTTTCTTT
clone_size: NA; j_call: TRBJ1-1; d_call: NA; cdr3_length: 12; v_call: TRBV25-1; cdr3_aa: CASSESTTEAFF; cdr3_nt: TGTGCCAGCAGTGAATCTACCACTGAAGCTTTCTTT
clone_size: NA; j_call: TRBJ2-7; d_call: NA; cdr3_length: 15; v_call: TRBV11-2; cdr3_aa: CASSPGQVISYEQYF; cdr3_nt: TGTGCCAGCAGCCCAGGGCAGGTAATCTCCTACGAGCAGTACTTC
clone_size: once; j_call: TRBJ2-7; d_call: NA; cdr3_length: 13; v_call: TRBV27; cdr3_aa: CASTARASYEQYF; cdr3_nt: TGTGCCAGCACCGCTCGGGCGTCCTACGAGCAGTACTTC
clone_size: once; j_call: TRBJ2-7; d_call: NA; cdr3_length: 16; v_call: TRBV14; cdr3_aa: CASSQDPSPTPAEQYF; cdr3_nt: TGTGCCAGCAGCCAAGATCCCAGTCCAACACCGGCCGAGCAGTACTTC
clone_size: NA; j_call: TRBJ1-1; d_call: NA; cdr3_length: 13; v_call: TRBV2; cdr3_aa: CASRDDMNTEAFF; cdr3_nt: TGTGCCAGTAGGGACGACATGAACACTGAAGCTTTCTTT
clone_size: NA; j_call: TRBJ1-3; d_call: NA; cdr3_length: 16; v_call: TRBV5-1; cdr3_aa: CASSASGGAAGNTIYF; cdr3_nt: TGCGCCAGCAGCGCGTCGGGAGGGGCGGCTGGAAACACCATATATTTT
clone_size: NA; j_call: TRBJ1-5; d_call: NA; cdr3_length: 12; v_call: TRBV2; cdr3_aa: CASSDSNQPQHF; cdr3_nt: TGTGCCAGCAGCGACAGTAATCAGCCCCAGCATTTT
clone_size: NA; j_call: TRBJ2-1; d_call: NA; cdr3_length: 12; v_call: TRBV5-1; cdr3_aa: CASSSGNNEQFF; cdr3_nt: TGCGCCAGCAGCTCGGGAAACAATGAGCAGTTCTTC
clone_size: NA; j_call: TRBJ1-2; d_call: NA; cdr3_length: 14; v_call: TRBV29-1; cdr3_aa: CSVEGGRDVYGYTF; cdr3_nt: TGCAGCGTTGAAGGGGGCAGGGATGTATATGGCTACACCTTC
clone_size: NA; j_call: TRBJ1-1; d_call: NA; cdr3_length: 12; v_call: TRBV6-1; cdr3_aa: CASSVSGLRAFF; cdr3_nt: TGTGCCAGCAGTGTCTCAGGGCTGCGGGCTTTCTTT
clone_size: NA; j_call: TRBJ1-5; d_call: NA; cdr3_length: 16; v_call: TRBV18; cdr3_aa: CASSPLDKGNNQPQHF; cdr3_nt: TGTGCCAGCTCACCACTCGACAAGGGGAACAATCAGCCCCAGCATTTT
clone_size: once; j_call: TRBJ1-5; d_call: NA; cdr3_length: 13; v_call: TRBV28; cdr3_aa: CAITNLGNQPQHF; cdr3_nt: TGTGCCATCACCAACCTGGGTAATCAGCCCCAGCATTTT
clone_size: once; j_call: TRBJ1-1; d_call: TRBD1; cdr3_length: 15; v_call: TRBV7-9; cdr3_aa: CASSLDRGPRAEAFF; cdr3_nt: TGTGCCAGCAGCTTGGACAGGGGCCCGAGAGCAGAAGCTTTCTTT
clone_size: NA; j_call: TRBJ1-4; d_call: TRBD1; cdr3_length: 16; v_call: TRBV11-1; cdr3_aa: CASSFNRDRGNEKLFF; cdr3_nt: TGTGCCAGCAGCTTTAACCGGGACAGGGGAAATGAAAAACTGTTTTTT
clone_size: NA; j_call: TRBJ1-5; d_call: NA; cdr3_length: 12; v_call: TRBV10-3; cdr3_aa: CAISGGDQPQHF; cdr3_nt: TGTGCCATCAGCGGGGGTGATCAGCCCCAGCATTTT
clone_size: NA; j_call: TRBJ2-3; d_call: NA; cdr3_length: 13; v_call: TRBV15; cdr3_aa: CATSTGVADTQYF; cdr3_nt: TGTGCCACCAGCACGGGAGTGGCAGATACGCAGTATTTT
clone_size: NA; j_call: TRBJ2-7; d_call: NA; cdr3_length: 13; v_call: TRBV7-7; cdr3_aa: CASSLGNGYEQYF; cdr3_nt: TGTGCTAGCAGCTTAGGAAACGGATACGAGCAGTACTTC
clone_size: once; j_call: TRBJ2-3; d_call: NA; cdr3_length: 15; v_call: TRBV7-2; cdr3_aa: CASSLAPGSTDTQYF; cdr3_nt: TGTGCCAGCAGCTTAGCCCCAGGGTCCACAGATACGCAGTATTTT
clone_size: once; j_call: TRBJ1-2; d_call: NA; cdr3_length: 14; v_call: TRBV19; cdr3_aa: CASSIGGGFYGYTF; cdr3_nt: TGTGCCAGTAGTATAGGAGGAGGCTTCTATGGCTACACCTTC
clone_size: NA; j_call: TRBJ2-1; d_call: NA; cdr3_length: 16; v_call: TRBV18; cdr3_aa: CASSPRGGGLDNEQFF; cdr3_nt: TGTGCCAGCTCACCACGCGGGGGCGGGTTGGACAATGAGCAGTTCTTC
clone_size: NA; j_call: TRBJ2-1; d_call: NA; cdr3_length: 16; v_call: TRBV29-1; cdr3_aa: CSGRAGGFPPHNEQFF; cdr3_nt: TGCAGCGGCCGGGCTGGGGGCTTTCCCCCTCACAATGAGCAGTTCTTC
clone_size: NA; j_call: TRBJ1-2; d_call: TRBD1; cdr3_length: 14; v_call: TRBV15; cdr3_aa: CATSIDRVHHGYTF; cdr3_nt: TGTGCCACCAGCATTGACAGGGTTCATCATGGCTACACCTTC
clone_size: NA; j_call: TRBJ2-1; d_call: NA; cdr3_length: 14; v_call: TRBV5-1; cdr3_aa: CASKIDHSYNEQFF; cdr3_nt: TGCGCCAGCAAGATCGACCACTCCTACAATGAGCAGTTCTTC
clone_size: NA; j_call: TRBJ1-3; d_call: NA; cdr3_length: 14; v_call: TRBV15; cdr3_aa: CATSRDLSGNTIYF; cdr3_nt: TGTGCCACCAGCAGGGACCTCTCTGGAAACACCATATATTTT
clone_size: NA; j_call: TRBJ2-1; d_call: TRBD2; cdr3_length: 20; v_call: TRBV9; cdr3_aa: CASSVWHPGLATSSYNEQFF; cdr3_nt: TGTGCCAGCAGCGTCTGGCACCCGGGACTAGCGACAAGCTCCTACAATGAGCAGTTCTTC
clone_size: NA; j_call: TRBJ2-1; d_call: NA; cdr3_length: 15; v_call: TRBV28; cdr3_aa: CASSAPPGGYNEQFF; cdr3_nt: TGTGCCAGCAGTGCCCCCCCCGGCGGGTATAATGAGCAGTTCTTC
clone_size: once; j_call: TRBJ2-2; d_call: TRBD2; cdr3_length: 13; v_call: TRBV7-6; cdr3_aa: CASSSGGTGELFF; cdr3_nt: TGTGCCAGCTCCTCGGGAGGGACCGGGGAGCTGTTTTTT